The sequence of this T cell receptor beta chain was determined in a study of blood T cell repertoires in COVID-19. Original data processing: Estimation of nucleated cell counts relied on the amplification of reference gene primers. Sequencing was performed with immunoSEQ multiplex PCR; in TCRdb, only in-frame clones are kept and a portion is missing. V and J calls and clone size are given by that table; D and trimming were obtained from the DNA. The repertoire consists of under 200,000 clones, with approximately 90% occurring once and the leading ten covering 20% to 25%. Sequencing was done on a sample of peripheral blood. This receptor was obtained from a man in his 60s with active or convalescent COVID-19.

The CDR3 DNA sequence: TGTGCCACCCGGAACGGACAGGGTTCAAACAATGAGCAGTTCTTC. It translates to CATRNGQGSNNEQFF. The chain combines TRBV15 with TRBJ2-1; TRBD1 aligns across 8 bases. Germline loops: CDR1 LNHNV, CDR2 YYDKDF (reference sequence). CDR3 size: 15 residues. V was clipped by 8 bases and J by 5 bases; unmatched bases: 11.